Shown below are 7 T cell receptor beta chains from a single sample sequenced in a study of blood T cell repertoires in COVID-19. The assay was immunoSEQ multiplex PCR, and TCRdb's table has in-frame clones only and misses some. The sample lists over 80,000 clones, nearly 90% occurring once. Sample: peripheral blood. The receptors come from a man aged 45 to 65 with acute or convalescent COVID-19.

The rearrangement joins TRBV7-2 to TRBJ1-1, with 9 nucleotides matching TRBD1. Germline assignment: CDR1 SGHTA and CDR2 FQGNSA. The CDR3 is 16 residues long. V lost 5 bases to trimming and J lost 1 base; unmatched junction nucleotides: 8. CDR3 sequence: CASSLGQGRANTEAFF. DNA for the CDR3: TGTGCCAGCAGCCTGGGACAGGGAAGGGCGAACACTGAAGCTTTCTTT.

The V and J genes are TRBV29-1 and TRBJ1-4; 8 nucleotides match TRBD1. V lost 7 bases to trimming and J lost 3 bases; unmatched junction nucleotides: 4. Germline CDR1 reads SQVTM; CDR2 reads ANQGSEA. This CDR3 contains 13 residues. The CDR3 here is CSARGLANEKLFF. Here the CDR3 DNA reads TGCAGCGCCAGGGGGCTGGCTAATGAAAAACTGTTTTTT.

The chain couples TRBV30 to TRBJ2-3, with D perhaps matching TRBD1 (5 bases). Germline V CDR1 and CDR2: GTSNPN, SVGIG (reference sequence). The CDR3 is made up of 13 amino acids. V lost 0 bases and J lost 4, with 8 bases in between. The CDR3, as DNA: TGTGCCTGGAGTGTGGCAGGGCCAGATACGCAGTATTTT. Translated, it gives CAWSVAGPDTQYF.

The gene calls are TRBV5-8 and TRBJ1-4; D perhaps matches TRBD1 (6 bases). The germline CDR1 and CDR2 sequences are SGHTS and YDEGEE. The CDR3 extends over 15 amino acids. Trimming stripped 1 base from V and 5 bases from J, with 12 bases between. The CDR3 is CASSLQGIANEKLFF. The CDR3 bases are TGTGCCAGCAGCTTGCAGGGGATAGCGAATGAAAAACTGTTTTTT.

J is TRBJ2-3 and V is TRBV6-5; TRBD1 matches 9 bases. From germline, CDR1 is MNHEY and CDR2 SVGAGI. The trim removed 0 bases at V and 3 bases at J, leaving 4 bases unmatched. The CDR3 covers 16 residues. CDR3 in amino acids: CASSYSLQGATDTQYF. CDR3 bases: TGTGCCAGCAGTTACTCGTTACAGGGGGCAACAGATACGCAGTATTTT.

This clone was seen once. The genes are TRBV9 and TRBJ1-3, with D unclear. The CDR3 is 14 residues long. Per germline, CDR1 SGDLS and CDR2 YYNGEE. Trimming left V 3 bases short and J 0 bases short, with 7 bases between. The CDR3, as DNA: TGTGCCAGCAGCGCAGGATCCTCTGGAAACACCATATATTTT. It specifies CASSAGSSGNTIYF.

The rearrangement uses TRBV5-1 and TRBJ1-1, with TRBD1 matching 9 bases. CDR3 length: 16 residues. CDR1 and CDR2 from the germline V gene are SGHRS and YFSETQ. J was trimmed by 5 bases and V by 3 bases; bases with no gene match: 11. The CDR3 loop reads CASSWGQGFEGTEAFF. CDR3 nucleotide sequence: TGCGCCAGCAGCTGGGGACAGGGATTCGAGGGGACTGAAGCTTTCTTT.